This TCR beta chain was captured in a study of Ad26.COV2.S vaccination and SARS-CoV-2 variants. As for treatment: around 19 received Ad26.COV2.S at low or high dose, single or two shots; about 5 received placebo; per-sample allocation not given. Sampling was done on day 63 after the first vaccine or placebo injection. Sequencing used immunoSEQ multiplex PCR; TCRdb keeps in-frame clones, though not all of them. This table holds 500,000 or so clones, 70% to 90% found once. The V gene end was trimmed by 4 bases and the J gene end by 5 bases; junction bases not matched to a gene: 8. There are 16 residues in the CDR3. Per the germline V gene, CDR1 is LNHDA and CDR2 is SQIVND (reference sequence).

The specimen was peripheral blood, collected in a trial of Ad26.COV2.S vaccine versus placebo. The genes are TRBV19 and TRBJ2-2; 9 bases fit TRBD1. The receptor was isolated from a person aged 18-60 years who received the Ad26.COV2.S COVID-19 vaccine or a placebo. The CDR3 nucleotides read TGTGCCAGTAGTACAGTGGGACAGGGAAGGACCGGGGAGCTGTTTTTT. It is translated as CASSTVGQGRTGELFF. The variable domain in full, with the rest retrieved from reference TRBV19 and TRBJ2-2, is DGGITQSPKYLFRKEGQNVTLSCEQNLNHDAMYWYRQDPGQGLRLIYYSQIVNDFQKGDIAEGYSVSREKKESFPLTVTSAQKNPTAFYLCASSTVGQGRTGELFFGEGSRLTVL.